Following are 23 T cell receptor beta chains from one sample sequenced in a study of blood T cells in healthy people across ages. Primers used in a second PCR of about 7 to 11 cycles were a sample-barcoded 5' primer and a J-beta primer mix. Using its own MiXCR run on the 5' RACE reads, TCRdb lists one record per CDR3 protein. Of approximately 1.5 million distinct CDR3 sequences listed, roughly 32% are singletons. Sequenced material: blood. The receptors stem from a woman in her thirties in good health.

A remark on this clonotype: This may arise from a read error, as a much more abundant clone is one base away. This chain joins TRBV12-3 or TRBV12-4 and TRBJ1-6, with TRBD1 as a possible D gene (6 bases). The CDR3 covers 15 residues. The DNA of the CDR3 is TGTGCCAGGAGTTTAGAACAGGGAAGCTACTCACCCCTCCACTTT. Translated: CARSLEQGSYSPLHF.

This chain links TRBV20-1 with TRBJ1-1, with no clear D. The germline CDR1 and CDR2 sequences are DFQATT and SNEGSKA (reference sequence). V gave up 4 bases and J gave up 1 base, with 7 bases separating them. The CDR3 runs to 12 residues. The chain's CDR3 is CSAKRQNTEAFF. In DNA form, the CDR3 reads TGCAGTGCTAAAAGACAGAACACTGAAGCTTTCTTT.

This clonotype was observed a handful of times. The chain is built from TRBV7-8 and TRBJ2-3; D not certain. Trimming shortened V by 3 bases and J by 4 bases, and 11 bases separated the two germline ends. Germline CDR1 SGHVS, CDR2 FQNEAQ. The CDR3 consists of 14 residues. The CDR3 region has the DNA TGTGCCAGCAGCTTGGGAATAGCAGCAGATACGCAGTATTTT. Translation gives CASSLGIAADTQYF.

This chain links TRBV27 with TRBJ1-4; D call uncertain. Germline CDR1 reads MNHEY; CDR2 reads SMNVEV (reference sequence). V was pared by 5 bases and J by 7 bases, with 11 bases between. This CDR3 spans 13 amino acids. DNA for the CDR3: TGTGCCAGCAGTCTCGGGCACCCTGAAAAACTGTTTTTT. Amino acids: CASSLGHPEKLFF.

This clonotype was counted only a few times. The chain links TRBV2 to TRBJ1-5, with 8 bases identical to TRBD1. Germline CDR1 reads SNHLY; CDR2 reads FYNNEI. Trimming removed 4 bases from V and 7 bases from J; junction bases left unmatched: 9. The CDR3 extends over 15 amino acids. This CDR3 reads CASSVIGQGIQPQHF. For the CDR3, the DNA is TGTGCCAGCAGTGTGATCGGACAGGGCATACAGCCCCAGCATTTT. The full variable domain, in which reference TRBV2 and TRBJ1-5 provide the parts outside the CDR3, is EPEVTQTPSHQVTQMGQEVILRCVPISNHLYFYWYRQILGQKVEFLVSFYNNEISEKSEIFDDQFSVERPDGSNFTLKIRSTKLEDSAMYFCASSVIGQGIQPQHFGDGTRLSIL.

The gene calls are TRBV24-1 and TRBJ2-5, with 7 nucleotides matching TRBD2. V dropped 0 bases and J dropped 5; count of bases not matched to a gene: 5. Germline CDR1 KGHDR, CDR2 SFDVKD. The CDR3 length is 15 residues. The CDR3 reads CATSDLGEGPETQYF. The DNA for the CDR3 is TGTGCCACCAGTGATTTGGGGGAGGGCCCTGAGACCCAGTACTTC.

The chain couples TRBV7-2 to TRBJ2-7; D uncertain. Trimming left V 1 base short and J 3 bases short, with 13 bases between. CDR1 SGHTA and CDR2 FQGNSA come from the germline V gene. The CDR3 extends over 15 amino acids. The CDR3 here is CASSLDRNLRYEQYF. CDR3 in DNA: TGTGCCAGCAGCTTAGATAGAAACCTTCGCTACGAGCAGTACTTC. The full variable domain, completed using reference TRBV7-2 and TRBJ2-7, is GAGVSQSPSNKVTEKGKDVELRCDPISGHTALYWYRQSLGQGLEFLIYFQGNSAPDKSGLPSDRFSAERTGGSVSTLTIQRTQQEDSAVYLCASSLDRNLRYEQYFGPGTRLTVT.

Points on this clonotype: Being one base from a much bigger clone, this may be a read error. This chain links TRBV20-1 with TRBJ2-2, with D perhaps matching TRBD2 (7 bases). The CDR3 has 18 residues. V was shortened by 0 bases and J by 3 bases, with 20 bases between the two germline ends. CDR1 DFQATT and CDR2 SNEGSKA come from the germline V gene (reference sequence). For the CDR3, the DNA is TGCAGTGCTAGAGATGGGCCTAGGGGGGGGCGCTACACCGGGGAGCTGTTTTTT. It encodes CSARDGPRGGRYTGELFF.

This clonotype was counted between two and nine times. V and J are TRBV9 and TRBJ2-7, with D perhaps given as TRBD1 or TRBD2 (5 bases each). This CDR3 has 15 residues. The germline V gene encodes CDR1 SGDLS and CDR2 YYNGEE. V was shortened by 3 bases and J by 0 bases, with 13 bases between the two germline ends. This CDR3 is CASSEPGTASYEQYF. For the CDR3, the DNA is TGTGCCAGCAGCGAGCCCGGGACGGCCTCCTACGAGCAGTACTTC.

This chain connects TRBV24-1 to TRBJ1-5, with TRBD1 matching 7 bases. The length of the CDR3 is 15 residues. Germline lookup yields CDR1 KGHDR and CDR2 SFDVKD. Trimming took 3 bases from V and 0 from J; bases not matched to a gene: 1. The CDR3 nucleotides are TGTGCCACCAGTGATCGGACAGGTAGCAATCAGCCCCAGCATTTT. Amino acids: CATSDRTGSNQPQHF.

The chain joins TRBV4-1 to TRBJ1-1; D is possibly TRBD1 (5 bases). The CDR3 spans 15 residues. Germline V gives CDR1 MGHRA, CDR2 YSYEKL. The germline V and J ends were trimmed by 1 base and 5 bases, with 14 bases remaining between them. CDR3 coding DNA: TGCGCCAGCAGCCAAGTTGACGGGGCTCGAACTGAAGCTTTCTTT. Protein product: CASSQVDGARTEAFF.

The chain couples TRBV20-1 to TRBJ1-2; a possible D gene is TRBD1 (5 bases). CDR3 length equals 15 residues. CDR1 is DFQATT, CDR2 SNEGSKA, per germline (reference sequence). V was pared by 0 bases and J by 3 bases, with 14 bases between. CDR3 in amino acids: CSARDPRGSYYGYTF. The CDR3 DNA sequence: TGCAGTGCTAGAGATCCGAGGGGATCTTACTATGGCTACACCTTC.

The CDR3 reads CASSVGGTPSNNEQFF. The CDR3 nucleotides are TGTGCCAGCAGCGTAGGGGGGACGCCTTCTAACAATGAGCAGTTCTTC. This chain links TRBV9 with TRBJ2-1; TRBD1 or TRBD2 may be the D gene (5 bases each). The CDR3 contains 16 residues. V lost 0 bases, J lost 5 bases, and 15 bases lay in between. Germline V CDR1 and CDR2: SGDLS, YYNGEE.

This clonotype has just one count. This rearrangement joins TRBV12-3 or TRBV12-4 to TRBJ1-2; 9 positions match TRBD1. The length of the CDR3 is 16 residues. With 6 bases clipped from V and 7 bases from J, the junction kept 15 bases outside the gene matches. Here the CDR3 DNA reads TGTGCCAGCAGCCTGGCCCGACAGGGGGTCTTCTCTGGCTACACCTTC. Amino acid sequence: CASSLARQGVFSGYTF.

The chain is built from TRBV28 and TRBJ2-5; weak D call: TRBD1 (5 bases). CDR1 is MDHEN and CDR2 is SYDVKM in the germline V gene. The CDR3 consists of 14 residues. Trimming removed 8 bases from V and 1 base from J, with 14 bases in between. In DNA form, the CDR3 reads TGTGCCAGCCTACAGGACGGAAGCCAAGAGACCCAGTACTTC. The encoded protein is CASLQDGSQETQYF. The full variable domain, its missing parts supplied by reference TRBV28 and TRBJ2-5, is DVKVTQSSRYLVKRTGEKVFLECVQDMDHENMFWYRQDPGLGLRLIYFSYDVKMKEKGDIPEGYSVSREKKERFSLILESASTNQTSMYLCASLQDGSQETQYFGPGTRLLVL.

The chain links TRBV19 to TRBJ2-7, with 7 bases matching TRBD1. The CDR3 length is 16 residues. In germline, CDR1 is LNHDA, CDR2 SQIVND (reference sequence). Unmatched junction bases numbered 10, after V lost 5 bases and J lost 0 bases. CDR3 residues: CASSPRDRLSSYEQYF. In DNA form, the CDR3 reads TGTGCCAGTAGTCCCCGGGACAGACTAAGCTCCTACGAGCAGTACTTC.

A few counts support this clonotype. The chain uses TRBV5-1 and TRBJ2-6; a weak D match, TRBD1 (7 bases). Trimming removed 3 bases from V and 0 bases from J, with 22 bases in between. CDR1 and CDR2 from the germline V gene are SGHRS and YFSETQ. CDR3 length equals 20 residues. As DNA, the CDR3 is TGCGCCAGCAGCTCCTACGGCGGGACAGCCTCAAGCTCTGGGGCCAACGTCCTGACTTTC. Translation: CASSSYGGTASSSGANVLTF.

The genes are TRBV24-1 and TRBJ1-1; possible D gene TRBD1, 5 bases. V lost 4 bases and J 1 base, leaving 6 bases between the germline ends. The CDR3 totals 13 residues. CDR1 is KGHDR, CDR2 SFDVKD, per germline. The DNA of the CDR3 is TGTGCCACCAGTGACCAGGGGAACACTGAAGCTTTCTTT. This translates into CATSDQGNTEAFF.

V gene TRBV29-1 combines with J gene TRBJ1-1; the D is unclear. CDR3 length: 11 amino acids. The V gene lost 3 bases and the J gene lost 7 bases, with 9 bases spanning the gap. The V gene's germline CDR1 is SQVTM and CDR2 ANQGSEA. The CDR3 nucleotides are TGCAGCGTTGACCGGTCAATTGAAGCTTTCTTT. It codes for CSVDRSIEAFF.

This clonotype was seen repeatedly, ten times or more. The CDR3 DNA reads as TGCGCCAGCAGCCAATATTCGGGAGGGTCCTACGAGCAGTACTTC. Translating it yields CASSQYSGGSYEQYF. This chain connects TRBV4-1 to TRBJ2-7; TRBD2 matches 8 bases. Per germline, CDR1 MGHRA and CDR2 YSYEKL. The CDR3 loop spans 15 amino acids. V lost 2 bases to trimming and J lost 1 base; unmatched junction nucleotides: 4.

This chain links TRBV28 with TRBJ2-5; possibly TRBD1 or TRBD2 for D (5 bases each). This CDR3 is built from 16 residues. The germline gives CDR1 MDHEN, CDR2 SYDVKM. Trimming removed 6 bases at V and 0 bases at J, with 17 bases between. The CDR3 is CASSSPYGAHQETQYF. DNA of the CDR3: TGTGCCAGCAGCTCACCATACGGGGCCCACCAAGAGACCCAGTACTTC.

As concerns this clonotype: This may stem from a read error, because a much larger clone lies one nucleotide away. V is TRBV29-1 and J is TRBJ2-5, with D possibly TRBD1 on 5 matching bases. Trimming removed 6 bases at V and 5 bases at J, with 19 bases between. In germline, CDR1 is SQVTM, CDR2 ANQGSEA. This CDR3 has 14 amino acids. The CDR3 DNA reads as TGCAGCGTAGGACCAGGGCAAGTCCACGAGACCCAGTACTTC. Translating it yields CSVGPGQVHETQYF.

The chain joins TRBV27 to TRBJ1-1; TRBD1 might be the D (5 bases). CDR1 is MNHEY and CDR2 is SMNVEV in the germline V gene (reference sequence). CDR3 length: 14 residues. Trimming pared 0 bases from V and 4 bases from J, leaving 9 bases between. CDR3 loop: CASSLSATGTEAFF. DNA for the CDR3: TGTGCCAGCAGTTTATCCGCCACAGGCACTGAAGCTTTCTTT.